The 4 T cell receptor beta chains below were found in one sample sequenced in a study of T-cell reconstitution after alpha-beta-depleted transplantation in children. Preparing the TCRbeta library involved the use of unique molecular identifiers. TCRdb called the PCR reads again in MiXCR, with one record for every CDR3 protein. This sample has around 490,000 distinct CDR3 sequences, with approximately 10% found just once. Sequenced material: PBMCs, mostly from graft donor cells, taken 180 days after TCRalphabeta/CD19-depleted stem cell transplant. The receptor source for this set is a female patient aged 2-15 years who had a stem cell transplant for aplastic anemia, so the T cells may come from the graft donor.

The table lists this clonotype with a count of one. This chain uses TRBV24-1 with TRBJ1-2; TRBD1 matches at 8 bases. The CDR3 runs to 13 residues. V gave up 3 bases and J gave up 10 bases; unmatched junction bases: 6. CDR1 KGHDR and CDR2 SFDVKD come from the germline V gene. CDR3 in amino acids: CATSDRTQGAYTF. In DNA form, the CDR3 reads TGTGCCACCAGTGATCGAACGCAGGGGGCCTACACCTTC.

The V call is TRBV7-9, the J call TRBJ2-1; possible D gene TRBD1, 6 bases. Germline V lookup: CDR1 SEHNR, CDR2 FQNEAQ (reference sequence). V was trimmed by 3 bases and J by 5 bases, leaving 11 bases between them. The CDR3 sequence is 14 residues long. CDR3 coding DNA: TGTGCCAGCAGCTTTCAACAGGGAAACAATGAGCAGTTCTTC. Translating it yields CASSFQQGNNEQFF.

The chain links TRBV20-1 to TRBJ2-2; 10 bases align to TRBD2. The V gene's germline CDR1 is DFQATT and CDR2 SNEGSKA (reference sequence). CDR3 length equals 14 residues. Trimming at V came to 3 bases and at J to 5 bases, leaving 3 bases not matched to a gene. CDR3 in amino acids: CSASLAGVTGELFF. The CDR3 coding sequence is TGCAGTGCTAGCCTAGCGGGAGTTACCGGGGAGCTGTTTTTT.

This clonotype has a handful of counts. V gene TRBV9 combines with J gene TRBJ2-5; a weak D match, TRBD2 (5 bases). Germline V lookup: CDR1 SGDLS, CDR2 YYNGEE. This CDR3 region has 17 residues. V was shortened by 4 bases and J by 2 bases, with 21 bases between the two germline ends. CDR3 loop: CASSPSRTVPQQETQYF. The CDR3 bases are TGTGCCAGCAGCCCTTCCCGGACTGTGCCCCAACAAGAGACCCAGTACTTC.